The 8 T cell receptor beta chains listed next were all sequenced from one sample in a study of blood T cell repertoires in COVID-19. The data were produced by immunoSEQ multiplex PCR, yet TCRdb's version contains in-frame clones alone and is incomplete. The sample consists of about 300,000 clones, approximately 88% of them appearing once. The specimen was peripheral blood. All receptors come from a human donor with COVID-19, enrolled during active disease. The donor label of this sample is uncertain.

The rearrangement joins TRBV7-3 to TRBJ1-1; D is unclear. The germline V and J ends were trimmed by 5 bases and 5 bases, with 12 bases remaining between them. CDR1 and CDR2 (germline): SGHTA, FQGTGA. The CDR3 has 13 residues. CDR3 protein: CASSDSTRTEAFF. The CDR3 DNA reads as TGTGCCAGCAGCGACTCGACGAGGACTGAAGCTTTCTTT.

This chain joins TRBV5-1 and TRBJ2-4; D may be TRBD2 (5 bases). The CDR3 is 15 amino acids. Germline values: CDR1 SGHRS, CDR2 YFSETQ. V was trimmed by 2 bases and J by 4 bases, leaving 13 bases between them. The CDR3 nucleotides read TGCGCCAGCAGCTTAAGGCTAGCTGGAAAAAACATTCAGTACTTC. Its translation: CASSLRLAGKNIQYF.

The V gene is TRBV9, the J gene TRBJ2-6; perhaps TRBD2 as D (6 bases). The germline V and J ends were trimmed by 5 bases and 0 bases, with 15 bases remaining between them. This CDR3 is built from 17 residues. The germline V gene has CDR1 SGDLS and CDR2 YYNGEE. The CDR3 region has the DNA TGTGCCAGCAGTTGGGAGGCCGTATCCTCTGGGGCCAACGTCCTGACTTTC. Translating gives CASSWEAVSSGANVLTF.

The CDR3 nucleotides are TGTGCCAGCAGCCAATCCTTTGCGGGAGGTTTGGAGACCCAGTACTTC. This sequence encodes CASSQSFAGGLETQYF. V is TRBV3-1 (or the pseudogene TRBV3-2) and J is TRBJ2-5, with 8 bases that match TRBD2. CDR3 length: 16 amino acids. From germline, CDR1 is LGHDT and CDR2 YNNKEL (reference sequence). The V segment lost 2 bases and the J segment 5 bases; nucleotides outside the gene matches: 10.

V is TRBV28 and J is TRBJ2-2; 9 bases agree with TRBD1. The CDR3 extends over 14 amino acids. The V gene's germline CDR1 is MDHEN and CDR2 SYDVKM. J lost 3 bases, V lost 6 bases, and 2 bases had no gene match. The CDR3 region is CASRDRGDTGELFF. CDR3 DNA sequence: TGTGCCAGCAGAGACAGGGGGGACACCGGGGAGCTGTTTTTT.

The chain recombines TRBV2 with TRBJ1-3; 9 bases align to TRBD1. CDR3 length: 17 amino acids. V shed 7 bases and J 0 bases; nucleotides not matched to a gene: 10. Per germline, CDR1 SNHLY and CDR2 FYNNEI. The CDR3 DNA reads TGTGCCAGCAAGGGACAGGGAGTTGATAGCTCTGGAAACACCATATATTTT. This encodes CASKGQGVDSSGNTIYF.

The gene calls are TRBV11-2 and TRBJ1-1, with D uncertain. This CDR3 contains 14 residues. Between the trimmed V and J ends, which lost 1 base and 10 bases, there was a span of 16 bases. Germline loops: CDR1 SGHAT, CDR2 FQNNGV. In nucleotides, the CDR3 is TGTGCCAGCAGCTTAGGAGTCAGTCGGTTAGCAGCTTTCTTT. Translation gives CASSLGVSRLAAFF.

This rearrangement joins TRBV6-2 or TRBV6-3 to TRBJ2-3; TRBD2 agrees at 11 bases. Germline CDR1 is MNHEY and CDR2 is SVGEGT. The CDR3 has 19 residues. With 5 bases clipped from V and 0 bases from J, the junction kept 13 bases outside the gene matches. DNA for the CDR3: TGTGCCAGCAGTGGCGCTTCTAGCGGGAGGCAACCTAGCACAGATACGCAGTATTTT. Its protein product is CASSGASSGRQPSTDTQYF.